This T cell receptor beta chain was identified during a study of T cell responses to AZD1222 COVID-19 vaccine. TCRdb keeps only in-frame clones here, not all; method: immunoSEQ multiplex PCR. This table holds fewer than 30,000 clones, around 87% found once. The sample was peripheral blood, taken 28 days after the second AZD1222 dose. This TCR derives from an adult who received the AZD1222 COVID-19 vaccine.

CDR3 nucleotide sequence: TGTGCCAGCAGTTTAGCTCTCTATGAGCAGTTCTTC. Translated: CASSLALYEQFF. The rearrangement uses TRBV2 and TRBJ2-1; no clear D. The V gene's germline CDR1 is SNHLY and CDR2 FYNNEI. This CDR3 has 12 amino acids. The ends were cut back, 5 bases at V and 8 bases at J, with 10 bases in the middle.